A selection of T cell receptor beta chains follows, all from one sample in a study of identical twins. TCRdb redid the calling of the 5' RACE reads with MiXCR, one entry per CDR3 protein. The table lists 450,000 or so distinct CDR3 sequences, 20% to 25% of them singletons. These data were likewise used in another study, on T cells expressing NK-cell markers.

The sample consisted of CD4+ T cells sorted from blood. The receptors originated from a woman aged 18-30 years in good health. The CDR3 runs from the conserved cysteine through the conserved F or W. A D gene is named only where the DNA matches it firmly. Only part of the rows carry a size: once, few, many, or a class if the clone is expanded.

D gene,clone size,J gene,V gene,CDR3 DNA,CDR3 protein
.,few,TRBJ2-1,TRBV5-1,TGCGCCAGCAGCTGGGAGAATGAGCAGTTCTTC,CASSWENEQFF
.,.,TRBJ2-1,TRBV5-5,TGTGCCAGCAGCCCCAGCCGCGGACAGAACAATGAGCAGTTCTTC,CASSPSRGQNNEQFF
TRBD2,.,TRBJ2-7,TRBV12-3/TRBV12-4,TGTGCCAGCAGCTACGGACTAGCTCTCAACGAGCAGTACTTC,CASSYGLALNEQYF
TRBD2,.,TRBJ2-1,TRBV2,TGTGCCAGCACCCCCCCGAGCGGGACGAGGTCGTTCTTC,CASTPPSGTRSFF
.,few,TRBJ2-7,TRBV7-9,TGTGCCAGCAGCTCCCCGGGGGGCGGGGGTACCTACGAGCAGTACTTC,CASSSPGGGGTYEQYF
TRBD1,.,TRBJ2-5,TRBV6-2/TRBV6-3,TGTGCCAGCAGGATAACAGGGGGTCTTGAGACCCAGTACTTC,CASRITGGLETQYF
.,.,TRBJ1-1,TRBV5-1,TGCGCCAGCAGCTCGGTGCGGCAGGGTATGAACACTGAAGCTTTCTTT,CASSSVRQGMNTEAFF
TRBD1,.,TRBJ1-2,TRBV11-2,TGTGCCAGCAGCTTATCCAGGGGGCGCGACTATGGCTACACCTTC,CASSLSRGRDYGYTF
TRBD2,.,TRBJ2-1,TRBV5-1,TGCGCCAGCGAGGCGGGAGGGCCGGGGATTGAGCAGTTCTTC,CASEAGGPGIEQFF
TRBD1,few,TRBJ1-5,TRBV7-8,TGTGCCAGCAGCTTATCGAACAGGGGGCGGAAGCCCCAGCATTTT,CASSLSNRGRKPQHF
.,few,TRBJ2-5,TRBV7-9,TGTGCCAGCAGCTTTGTCAGTATGGGGTCGAAGGAGACCCAGTACTTC,CASSFVSMGSKETQYF
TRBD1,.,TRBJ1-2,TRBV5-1,TGCGCCAGCAGCTACGGACAGGGTGACTATGGCTACACCTTC,CASSYGQGDYGYTF
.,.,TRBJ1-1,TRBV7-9,TGTGCCAGCACCTCAGGAGGTGAAGCTTTCTTT,CASTSGGEAFF
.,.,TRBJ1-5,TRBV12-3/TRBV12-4,TGTGCCAGCAGGGAGACAGGTAATCAGCCCCAGCATTTT,CASRETGNQPQHF
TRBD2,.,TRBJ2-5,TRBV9,TGTGCCAGCAGCGGTCCCCCAAGGGCAGCGGGAGGAGAGACCCAGTACTTC,CASSGPPRAAGGETQYF
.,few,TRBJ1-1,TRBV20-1,TGCAGTGCTAGTAGTCAGAACACTGAAGCTTTCTTT,CSASSQNTEAFF
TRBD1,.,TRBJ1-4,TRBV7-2,TGTGCCAGCAGCTCGTTCGGGACAGGGTGGGAAAAACTGTTTTTT,CASSSFGTGWEKLFF
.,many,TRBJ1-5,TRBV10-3,TGTGCCATAGCAGCGACGAATAGCAATCAGCCCCAGCATTTT,CAIAATNSNQPQHF
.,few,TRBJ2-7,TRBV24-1,TGTGCCTGGAGCTCAGGCTCCCACAGCTCCTACGAGCAGTACTTC,CAWSSGSHSSYEQYF
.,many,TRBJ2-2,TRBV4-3,TGCGCCAGCAGCCACCGGGAGAACACCGGGGAGCTGTTTTTT,CASSHRENTGELFF
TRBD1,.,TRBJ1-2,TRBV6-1,TGTGCCAGCACCAGAAATACAGGGGTCTATGGCTACACCTTC,CASTRNTGVYGYTF
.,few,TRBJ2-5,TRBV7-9,TGTGCCAGCAGCCCGAAGCTACGGGGTACGCGGGAGACCCAGTACTTC,CASSPKLRGTRETQYF
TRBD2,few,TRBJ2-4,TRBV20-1,TGCAGTGCCCGAAGCGGGACTCACCCCCTAGCCAAAAACATTCAGTACTTC,CSARSGTHPLAKNIQYF
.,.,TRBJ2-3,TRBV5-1,TGCGCCAGCAGCCGGCGTCTAGCTGGGGAAGATACGCAGTATTTT,CASSRRLAGEDTQYF
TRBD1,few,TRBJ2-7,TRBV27,TGTGCCAGCAGTTTATCTTGGGACAGGGTCCACGAGCAGTACTTC,CASSLSWDRVHEQYF
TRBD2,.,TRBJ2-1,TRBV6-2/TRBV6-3,TGTGCCAGCAGTCGACTAGCGGGAGGGCCCGATGAGCAGTTCTTC,CASSRLAGGPDEQFF
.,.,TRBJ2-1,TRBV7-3,TGTGCCAGCAGCTTGGGGGGGCTCTTCAATGAGCAGTTCTTC,CASSLGGLFNEQFF
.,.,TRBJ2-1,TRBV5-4,TGTGCCAGCAGCTTGGTAGCGTCCATGGGCAATGAGCAGTTCTTC,CASSLVASMGNEQFF
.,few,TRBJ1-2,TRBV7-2,TGTGCCAGCAGCTTAGGGAGTAAAGCCTCTGGCTACACCTTC,CASSLGSKASGYTF
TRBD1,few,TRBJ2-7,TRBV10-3,TGTGCCATCAGTGAACAGGGGTATGGCGAGCAGTACTTC,CAISEQGYGEQYF
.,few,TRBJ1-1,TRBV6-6,TGTGCCAGCAGTTCCCCGGGGGTGGGAGCTTTCTTT,CASSSPGVGAFF
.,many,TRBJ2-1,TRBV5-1,TGCGCCAGCAGCTTGCGGCGCGATGAGCAGTTCTTC,CASSLRRDEQFF
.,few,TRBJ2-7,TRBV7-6,TGTGCCAGCAGCTCGACTAGAGGGGGTACGTTCGAGCAGTACTTC,CASSSTRGGTFEQYF
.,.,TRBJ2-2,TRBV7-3,TGTGCCAGCAGCTTAACGCCAGGCACCGGGGAGCTGTTTTTT,CASSLTPGTGELFF
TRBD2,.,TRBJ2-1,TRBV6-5,TGTGCCAGCAGTTACTGGGGACTAGCGGTTAACAATGAGCAGTTCTTC,CASSYWGLAVNNEQFF
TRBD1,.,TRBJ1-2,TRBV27,TGTGCCAGCAGTTCATCAGGGACAGGGGGGGTATCGGTAGGTGGCTACACCTTC,CASSSSGTGGVSVGGYTF
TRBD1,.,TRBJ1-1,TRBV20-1,TGCAGTGCTCGATGGACAGGGGGTAACACTGAAGCTTTCTTT,CSARWTGGNTEAFF
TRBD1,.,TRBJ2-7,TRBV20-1,TGCAGTGCCGAGACAGGGAATCTACGGGAGCAGTACTTC,CSAETGNLREQYF
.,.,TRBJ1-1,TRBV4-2,TGTGCCAGCAGCCAATTAGGGGAAACTGAAGCTTTCTTT,CASSQLGETEAFF
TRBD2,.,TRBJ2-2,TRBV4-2,TGTGCCAGCAGCCTACTAGCGGGGGGCCCGAACACCGGGGAGCTGTTTTTT,CASSLLAGGPNTGELFF